Shown below are 29 T cell receptor beta chains from a single sample sequenced in a study of PD-1 blockade in mismatch repair-deficient tumors. Profiled with immunoSEQ multiplex PCR; TCRdb holds only in-frame clones, not every one. This sample carries tens of thousands of clones, approximately 81% of them seen once, and the ten largest clones take about 8%. This material consisted of peripheral blood, taken approximately 18 weeks after starting pembrolizumab. Every receptor here comes from an adult with mismatch repair-deficient cancer.

This clone was observed a handful of times. The V call is TRBV29-1, the J call TRBJ1-2; D not resolved. V gave up 2 bases and J gave up 4 bases, with 11 bases separating them. The CDR3 has 13 residues. The V gene's germline CDR1 is SQVTM and CDR2 ANQGSEA. The CDR3: CSVESPLGYGYTF. The CDR3 coding sequence is TGCAGCGTTGAAAGTCCCCTAGGCTATGGCTACACCTTC.

The chain links TRBV21-1 to TRBJ1-1; the listed D gene, TRBD1, was not tested against the DNA. TRBV21-1 is noted as a pseudogene. The length of the CDR3 is 15 residues. This CDR3 is CASSLRERMNTEAFF. In DNA, the CDR3 is TGTGCCAGCAGCCTCAGGGAAAGGATGAACACTGAAGCTTTCTTT.

The V call is TRBV18, the J call TRBJ1-4; tentative D call: TRBD1 (5 bases). CDR3 length equals 14 residues. The germline V gene encodes CDR1 KGHSH and CDR2 LQKENI. Trimming removed 4 bases at V and 8 bases at J, with 14 bases between. CDR3 loop: CASSRDSGGEKLFF. The CDR3 DNA follows: TGTGCCAGCTCACGCGACAGCGGCGGCGAAAAACTGTTTTTT.

This clone was seen only once. This chain links TRBV10-3 with TRBJ2-1; the match to TRBD2 covers 7 bases. The germline V gene has CDR1 ENHRY and CDR2 SYGVKD. The CDR3 extends over 16 amino acids. V shed 1 base and J 6 bases; nucleotides not matched to a gene: 9. The DNA of the CDR3 is TGTGCCATCAGTGAGTATCGGGAGGCTGGTGGCAATGAGCAGTTCTTC. This encodes CAISEYREAGGNEQFF.

The rearrangement links TRBV7-3 to TRBJ2-7, with D perhaps TRBD1 or TRBD2 (5 bases each). The CDR3 extends over 15 amino acids. CDR1 is SGHTA and CDR2 is FQGTGA in the germline V gene. V was trimmed by 2 bases and J by 3 bases, leaving 14 bases between them. The CDR3 bases are TGTGCCAGCAGCTTAGGGGACCCAGCGGTCTACGAGCAGTACTTC. Encoded protein: CASSLGDPAVYEQYF.

The genes are TRBV5-1 and TRBJ2-5; D uncertain. Trimming shortened V by 4 bases and J by 2 bases, and 12 bases separated the two germline ends. The CDR3 runs to 14 residues. CDR1 and CDR2 (germline): SGHRS, YFSETQ. For the CDR3, the DNA is TGCGCCAGCAGCGTGGCCCCTGATCAAGAGACCCAGTACTTC. This translates into CASSVAPDQETQYF.

The chain links TRBV5-4 to TRBJ2-3, with 8 bases that match TRBD2. J lost 4 bases, V lost 4 bases, and 8 bases had no gene match. The CDR3 loop spans 15 amino acids. Germline V gene lookup returns CDR1 SGHNT and CDR2 YYREEE (reference sequence). DNA for the CDR3: TGTGCCAGCAGCCGGAGCGGGAGTATCGCAGATACGCAGTATTTT. Its translation is CASSRSGSIADTQYF.

This clone appeared once. The J gene is TRBJ2-7, the V gene TRBV11-3; 7 bases are a match to TRBD1. Per the germline V gene, CDR1 is SGHNT and CDR2 is YENEEA. This CDR3 contains 16 residues. V was pared by 5 bases and J by 3 bases, with 13 bases of the junction left unmatched. CDR3 region: CASSDTTDRARYEQYF. The CDR3 bases are TGTGCCAGCAGCGATACCACAGACAGGGCTCGCTACGAGCAGTACTTC.

Notes on this clone: An end of the junction differs from the germline gene, which may be a read error. Other nucleotide sequences from this sample produce the same CDR3. This chain links TRBV14 with TRBJ2-7, with D possibly being TRBD1 (6 bases). CDR3 size: 18 residues. The germline V gene encodes CDR1 SGHDN and CDR2 FVKESK. The CDR3 loop reads CASSQLAYTGTQTYEQYF. As DNA, the CDR3 is TGTGCTAGCAGCCAACTGGCTTATACAGGGACACAAACCTACGAGCAGTACTTC.

J is TRBJ1-5 and V is TRBV10-3; no definite D call. Trimming removed 1 base from V and 3 bases from J, with 16 bases in between. This CDR3 comprises 17 residues. Per germline, CDR1 ENHRY and CDR2 SYGVKD. The DNA for the CDR3 is TGTGCCATCAGTGAGTTCCTTGGGAGGATCGACAATCAGCCCCAGCATTTT. Encoded protein: CAISEFLGRIDNQPQHF.

This clone was observed a handful of times. The rearrangement links TRBV7-9 to TRBJ2-1, with 7 bases lining up with TRBD2. The germline V gene encodes CDR1 SEHNR and CDR2 FQNEAQ (reference sequence). The CDR3 runs 13 residues. Trimming took 0 bases from V and 9 from J; bases not matched to a gene: 2. The CDR3 here is CASSLAGGVEQFF. In DNA form, the CDR3 reads TGTGCCAGCAGCTTAGCGGGAGGGGTTGAGCAGTTCTTC.

The chain combines TRBV7-9 with TRBJ1-4, with D maybe TRBD1 (6 bases). The CDR3 is made up of 14 amino acids. The germline gives CDR1 SEHNR, CDR2 FQNEAQ (reference sequence). V lost 5 bases and J 4 bases, leaving 11 bases between the germline ends. CDR3 sequence reads: CASSLGQNNEKLFF. The CDR3 nucleotides read TGTGCCAGCAGCCTCGGACAGAATAATGAAAAACTGTTTTTT.

In nucleotides, the CDR3 is TGTGCCAGCAGCACTCTCAGATCGGGACTAGCGGGAGGGCAAGAGACCCAGTACTTC. This encodes CASSTLRSGLAGGQETQYF. V is TRBV27 and J is TRBJ2-5, with TRBD2 identical over 16 bases. The germline V gene has CDR1 MNHEY and CDR2 SMNVEV (reference sequence). V lost 6 bases, J lost 2 bases, and 12 bases stayed unmatched. There are 19 residues in the CDR3.

Here the CDR3 DNA reads TGTGCCAGCAGCGCGAACTCTAACAATGAGCAGTTCTTC. This translates into CASSANSNNEQFF. The rearrangement uses TRBV7-9 and TRBJ2-1; D is ambiguous. V lost 5 bases, J lost 5 bases, and 10 bases lay in between. The CDR3 has 13 amino acids. Germline V gene data show CDR1 as SEHNR and CDR2 as FQNEAQ (reference sequence).

The rearrangement joins TRBV27 to TRBJ2-2; D tentatively reads TRBD1 or TRBD2 (7 bases each). Germline loops: CDR1 MNHEY, CDR2 SMNVEV (reference sequence). This CDR3 has 17 residues. V lost 3 bases and J 3 bases, leaving 17 bases between the germline ends. This CDR3 is CASSLGPQGGYTGELFF. The CDR3 DNA is TGTGCCAGCAGTTTGGGACCCCAGGGGGGGTACACCGGGGAGCTGTTTTTT.

The V gene is TRBV19, the J gene TRBJ2-7; D may be TRBD2 (5 bases). Per germline, CDR1 LNHDA and CDR2 SQIVND (reference sequence). There are 15 residues in the CDR3. V gave up 7 bases and J gave up 3 bases, with 19 bases separating them. The DNA of the CDR3 is TGTGCCAGTACCCGACGGGGAGATGCGAACTACGAGCAGTACTTC. Its translation is CASTRRGDANYEQYF.

This chain uses TRBV10-3 with TRBJ1-5, with no clear D. The CDR3 is made up of 14 amino acids. V lost 3 bases and J 9 bases, leaving 15 bases between the germline ends. From germline, CDR1 is ENHRY and CDR2 SYGVKD. For the CDR3, the DNA is TGTGCCATCAGTGATGACAAGGCCACTTGGCCCCAGCATTTT. Amino acids: CAISDDKATWPQHF.

The chain has TRBV5-6 and TRBJ1-2; D uncertain. The CDR3 length is 13 residues. The germline V gene has CDR1 SGHDT and CDR2 YYEEEE. The germline V and J ends were trimmed by 0 bases and 4 bases, with 7 bases remaining between them. CDR3 DNA sequence: TGTGCCAGCAGCTTGGCACAGTTCTATGGCTACACCTTC. It specifies CASSLAQFYGYTF.

About this clone: The same CDR3 is also encoded by other DNA sequences in this sample. V usage is TRBV18 and J usage is TRBJ1-3, with D unclear. Between the trimmed V and J ends, which lost 3 bases and 8 bases, there was a span of 11 bases. The CDR3 has 13 amino acids. Germline CDR1 reads KGHSH; CDR2 reads LQKENI. The CDR3 spells CASSPPLSYTIYF. The CDR3 nucleotides read TGTGCCAGCTCACCGCCTCTTAGTTACACCATATATTTT.

This clone has a handful of counts. The chain joins TRBV5-1 to TRBJ2-1; D is unresolved. With 2 bases removed from V and 7 bases from J, the gap between germline ends came to 10 bases. There are 13 residues in the CDR3. Germline lookup yields CDR1 SGHRS and CDR2 YFSETQ. Here the CDR3 reads CASSFDTRNEQFF. The CDR3 nucleotides read TGCGCCAGCAGCTTCGATACGCGTAATGAGCAGTTCTTC.

J is TRBJ2-1 and V is TRBV27, with D possibly TRBD1 on 6 matching bases. This CDR3 spans 15 amino acids. The germline V gene has CDR1 MNHEY and CDR2 SMNVEV (reference sequence). V dropped 6 bases and J dropped 0 bases, with 12 bases sitting between them. CDR3 nucleotides: TGTGCCAGCAGGTGGACAGACGGCTCCTACAATGAGCAGTTCTTC. Its translation: CASRWTDGSYNEQFF.

The V and J genes are TRBV5-8 and TRBJ2-1; D gene ambiguous. The CDR3 has 9 residues. Trimming took 2 bases from V and 13 from J, leaving 4 bases between them. Looked up from germline, CDR1 is SGHTS and CDR2 is YDEGEE. CDR3 in amino acids: CASSFGQFF. DNA of the CDR3: TGTGCCAGCAGCTTTGGACAGTTCTTC.

The chain has TRBV11-3 and TRBJ2-2, with D possibly matching TRBD2 (5 bases). The CDR3 extends over 15 amino acids. With 5 bases removed from V and 8 bases from J, the gap between germline ends came to 18 bases. Germline lookup yields CDR1 SGHNT and CDR2 YENEEA. CDR3 sequence reads: CASSQPGLSRGELFF. The CDR3 DNA reads TGTGCCAGCAGCCAACCCGGACTTTCCAGAGGGGAGCTGTTTTTT.

Here the CDR3 reads CASGRGREYEQYF. CDR3 DNA sequence: TGTGCCAGCGGTCGGGGGCGGGAGTACGAGCAGTACTTC. This sequence joins TRBV6-1 and TRBJ2-7; a possible D gene is TRBD2 (7 bases). From germline, CDR1 is MNHNS and CDR2 SASEGT. Trimming shortened V by 8 bases and J by 4 bases, and 15 bases separated the two germline ends. The CDR3 extends over 13 amino acids.

The chain couples TRBV7-2 to TRBJ2-1, with D hard to call. CDR3 length equals 15 residues. With 0 bases removed from V and 11 bases from J, the gap between germline ends came to 17 bases. The germline V gene has CDR1 SGHTA and CDR2 FQGNSA. This CDR3 is CASSLAPYPDSKQFF. The CDR3 DNA sequence: TGTGCCAGCAGCTTAGCCCCTTACCCGGATTCTAAGCAGTTCTTC. Drawing the rest from reference TRBV7-2 and TRBJ2-1, the complete variable domain is GAGVSQSPSNKVTEKGKDVELRCDPISGHTALYWYRQSLGQGLEFLIYFQGNSAPDKSGLPSDRFSAERTGGSVSTLTIQRTQQEDSAVYLCASSLAPYPDSKQFFGPGTRLTVL.

V and J are TRBV6-5 and TRBJ2-1; 14 positions match TRBD2. Trimming cost V 7 bases and J 9 bases; bases outside gene matches: 8. Germline V lookup: CDR1 MNHEY, CDR2 SVGAGI. The CDR3 has 15 amino acids. CDR3 sequence: CASIRLAGGHGEQFF. The DNA for the CDR3 is TGTGCCAGCATACGACTAGCGGGAGGGCACGGTGAGCAGTTCTTC.

The chain employs TRBV6-1 and TRBJ1-1; D perhaps matches TRBD1 (5 bases). CDR3 length: 14 amino acids. Germline CDR1 and CDR2: MNHNS and SASEGT. Deletions cut 8 bases from V and 0 bases from J, with 13 bases between. The CDR3, as DNA: TGTGCCAGCGTAAGGAGACAGTTGAACACTGAAGCTTTCTTT. Protein product: CASVRRQLNTEAFF.

The V gene is TRBV5-1, the J gene TRBJ2-1, with TRBD2 matching over 9 bases. This CDR3 spans 15 amino acids. Germline V gene lookup returns CDR1 SGHRS and CDR2 YFSETQ. V lost 0 bases, J lost 3 bases, and 1 base stayed unmatched. The CDR3: CASSLGREGYNEQFF. CDR3 DNA sequence: TGCGCCAGCAGCTTGGGGCGGGAGGGCTACAATGAGCAGTTCTTC.

The V and J genes are TRBV7-8 and TRBJ2-5; D possibly corresponds to TRBD2 (6 bases). V lost 1 base to trimming and J lost 5 bases, with 14 bases between them. Germline V gene sequence: CDR1 SGHVS, CDR2 FQNEAQ. The CDR3 contains 15 residues. CDR3 in amino acids: CASSLGRDRGETQYF. In DNA form, the CDR3 reads TGTGCCAGCAGCTTAGGGAGGGATCGAGGGGAGACCCAGTACTTC.